This entry lists 9 T cell receptor beta chains sequenced from one sample in a study of regulatory T cells in long-lasting Graves disease. Time point specified: persistent/refractory GD, antithyroid drugs over 5 years with positive TRAb. Following extraction of RNA from PBMCs, that RNA was used to make the TCR library. Arm-PCR of CDR3 regions and iRepertoire HTBI primers were used to build TCR beta libraries. Using its own MiXCR run on the multiplex PCR reads, TCRdb lists one record per CDR3 protein. Of some 330,000 distinct CDR3 sequences detected, approximately 23% appear once; the ten largest clones hold 25% to 30%. Sample: peripheral blood mononuclear cells (PBMCs), taken when the disease was refractory, from a patient treated with antithyroid drugs. Source of these receptors: a middle-aged woman with Graves disease.

This clonotype was detected only a few times. This chain connects TRBV29-1 to TRBJ2-6, with 8 bases identical to TRBD2. The CDR3 is 15 amino acids. V dropped 7 bases and J dropped 0; count of bases not matched to a gene: 5. The germline V gene has CDR1 SQVTM and CDR2 ANQGSEA. The CDR3 DNA follows: TGCAGCGCCGGGGGGGGGAGCTCTGGGGCCAACGTCCTGACTTTC. Its translation: CSAGGGSSGANVLTF.

The chain couples TRBV20-1 to TRBJ2-7, with no clear D. The CDR3 contains 12 residues. Looked up from germline, CDR1 is DFQATT and CDR2 is SNEGSKA (reference sequence). V was pared by 5 bases and J by 0 bases, with 8 bases between. The CDR3 sequence is CSARLTSYEQYF. The DNA for the CDR3 is TGCAGTGCTCGTCTAACCTCCTACGAGCAGTACTTC.

The chain carries TRBV7-3 and TRBJ2-3; 14 nucleotides align to TRBD2. Germline CDR1 reads SGHTA; CDR2 reads FQGTGA. The CDR3 has 16 residues. Trimming removed 5 bases from V and 4 bases from J; junction bases left unmatched: 5. CDR3 coding DNA: TGTGCCAGCAGCCCCCAGGGACTAGCGGGAGCAGATACGCAGTATTTT. It yields the protein CASSPQGLAGADTQYF.

Many counts were recorded for this clonotype. This chain connects TRBV6-9 to TRBJ1-2; D gene ambiguous. Per the germline V gene, CDR1 is MNHGY and CDR2 is SVAAGI. The CDR3 extends over 13 amino acids. V shed 3 bases and J shed 4 bases, with 9 bases lying between them. Here the CDR3 reads CASSYAQIYGYTF. CDR3 DNA: TGTGCCAGCAGTTACGCACAGATCTATGGCTACACCTTC.

This rearrangement joins TRBV3-1 to TRBJ2-7; 9 positions agree with TRBD2. The CDR3 consists of 15 residues. Germline V gene data show CDR1 as LGHDT and CDR2 as YNNKEL (reference sequence). Unmatched junction bases numbered 7, after V lost 5 bases and J lost 2 bases. CDR3 protein: CASSSRTSVAYEQYF. The CDR3 DNA reads TGTGCCAGCAGCTCCCGGACTAGCGTTGCCTACGAGCAGTACTTC.

This clonotype was counted many times. This chain links TRBV28 with TRBJ1-5; tentative D call: TRBD1 (5 bases). This CDR3 has 16 residues. CDR1 is MDHEN, CDR2 SYDVKM, per germline. V dropped 6 bases and J dropped 8 bases, with 23 bases sitting between them. Here the CDR3 reads CASRVMGESGVKPQHF. CDR3 nucleotide sequence: TGTGCCAGCAGAGTAATGGGGGAATCTGGAGTGAAGCCCCAGCATTTT. The full variable domain, completed using reference TRBV28 and TRBJ1-5, is DVKVTQSSRYLVKRTGEKVFLECVQDMDHENMFWYRQDPGLGLRLIYFSYDVKMKEKGDIPEGYSVSREKKERFSLILESASTNQTSMYLCASRVMGESGVKPQHFGDGTRLSIL.

This chain joins TRBV2 and TRBJ2-1; D is unclear. Trimming took off 6 bases at V and 11 bases at J, with 8 bases between the two ends. Germline CDR1 SNHLY, CDR2 FYNNEI. The CDR3 length is 10 residues. The CDR3 nucleotides read TGTGCCAGCAGCCAAGGCCAGCAGTTCTTC. This encodes CASSQGQQFF.

A few counts support this clonotype. V is TRBV19 and J is TRBJ2-7; 7 bases align to TRBD2. CDR1 and CDR2 (germline): LNHDA, SQIVND (reference sequence). The CDR3 has 14 residues. V gave up 5 bases and J gave up 3 bases; unmatched junction bases: 7. The CDR3 region has the DNA TGTGCCAGTAGTTGGACTAGTCAGAGCTACGAGCAGTACTTC. Translation gives CASSWTSQSYEQYF.

This clonotype was seen a few times. This chain connects TRBV20-1 to TRBJ2-2; unclear D gene. Germline V gene sequence: CDR1 DFQATT, CDR2 SNEGSKA (reference sequence). With 3 bases removed from V and 6 bases from J, the gap between germline ends came to 14 bases. CDR3 length: 14 amino acids. The CDR3 loop is CSASLGGQPGELFF. In DNA form, the CDR3 reads TGCAGTGCTAGTCTAGGTGGTCAACCCGGGGAGCTGTTTTTT.